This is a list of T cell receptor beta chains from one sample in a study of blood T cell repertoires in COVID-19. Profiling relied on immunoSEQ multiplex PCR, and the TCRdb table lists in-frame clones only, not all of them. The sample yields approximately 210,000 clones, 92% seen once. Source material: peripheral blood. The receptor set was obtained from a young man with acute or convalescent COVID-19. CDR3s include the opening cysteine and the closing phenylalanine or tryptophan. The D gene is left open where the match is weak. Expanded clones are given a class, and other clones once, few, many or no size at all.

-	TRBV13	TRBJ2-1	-	TGTGCCAGCAGCTTCGGGGATAGGTCCTACAATGAGCAGTTCTTC	CASSFGDRSYNEQFF
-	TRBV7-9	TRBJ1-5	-	TGTGCCAGCAGTTTATTAACGGGGGATCAGCCCCAGCATTTT	CASSLLTGDQPQHF
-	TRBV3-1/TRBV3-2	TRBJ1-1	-	TGTGCCAGCAGCTTGGGACACTCGAACACTGAAGCTTTCTTT	CASSLGHSNTEAFF
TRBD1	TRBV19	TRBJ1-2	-	TGTGCCAGTAGTATCGAGGGGGCGTATGGTGGCTACACCTTC	CASSIEGAYGGYTF
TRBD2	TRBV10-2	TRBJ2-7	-	TGCGCCAGCACTGCGGGGGGACTAGCGGGAGTTTCCTACGAGCAGTACTTC	CASTAGGLAGVSYEQYF
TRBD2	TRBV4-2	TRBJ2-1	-	TGTGCCAGCAGCCATAGGAGCGGGAGCTCCTACAATGAGCAGTTCTTC	CASSHRSGSSYNEQFF
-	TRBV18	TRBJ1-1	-	TGTGCCAGCTCACCTTTCCAGACAACGGAAGCTTTCTTT	CASSPFQTTEAFF
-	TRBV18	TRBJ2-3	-	TGTGCCAGCTCACCACCCGGGAACCTAAAGACAGATACGCAGTATTTT	CASSPPGNLKTDTQYF
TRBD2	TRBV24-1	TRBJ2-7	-	TGTGCCACCAGTGATGGGGGACTAGTCTACGAGCAGTACTTC	CATSDGGLVYEQYF
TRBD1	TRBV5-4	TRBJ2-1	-	TGTGCCAGCAGCTTAGCAGACAGGGGCTCCTACAATGAGCAGTTCTTC	CASSLADRGSYNEQFF
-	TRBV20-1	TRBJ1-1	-	TGCAGTGCTAGAGGACAGACTGAAGCTTTCTTT	CSARGQTEAFF
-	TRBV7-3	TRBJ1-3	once	TGTGCCAGCAGCTTAACGATCTTCACCGGGATCTCTGGAAACACCATATATTTT	CASSLTIFTGISGNTIYF
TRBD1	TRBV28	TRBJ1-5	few	TGTGCCAGCATCCCCGCGGACAGGGTAGGATGGAAGCCCCAGCATTTT	CASIPADRVGWKPQHF
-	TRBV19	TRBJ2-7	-	TGTGCCAGTAGTGGGCAGGTTTCTACCGAGCAGTACTTC	CASSGQVSTEQYF
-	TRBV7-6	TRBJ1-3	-	TGTGCCAGCAGCTTACGTGACGGGAACTCTGGAAACACCATATATTTT	CASSLRDGNSGNTIYF
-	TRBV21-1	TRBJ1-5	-	TGTGCCAGCAGCACCCTCGGGACAGAGTATCAGCCCCAGCATTTT	CASSTLGTEYQPQHF
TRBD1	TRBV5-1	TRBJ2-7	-	TGCGCCAGCAGCTCCAGCCCCCCCGGGACAGGGGTCGCGCAGTACTTC	CASSSSPPGTGVAQYF
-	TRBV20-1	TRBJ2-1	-	TGCAGTGGAGCGGCCTACAATGAGCAGTTCTTC	CSGAAYNEQFF
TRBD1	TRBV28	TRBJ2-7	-	TGTGCCAGCAGTAACAGGGGTCCTACCTACGAGCAGTACTTC	CASSNRGPTYEQYF
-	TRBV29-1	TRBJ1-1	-	TGCAGCGTTGAAAGTTCCTATCCCACTGAAGCTTTCTTT	CSVESSYPTEAFF
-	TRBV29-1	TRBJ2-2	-	TGCAGCGTTGAACGGGGTTTAGGGGAGCTGTTTTTT	CSVERGLGELFF
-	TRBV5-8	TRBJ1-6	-	TGTGCCAGCAGCTTGGGTCGACAGAATAATTCACCCCTCCACTTT	CASSLGRQNNSPLHF
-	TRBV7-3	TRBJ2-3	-	TGTGCCAGCAGCTTAACTACTTCTCGCACAGATACGCAGTATTTT	CASSLTTSRTDTQYF
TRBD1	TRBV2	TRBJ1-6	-	TGTGCCAGCGGCCGGACAGGGGGTTCACCCCTCCACTTT	CASGRTGGSPLHF
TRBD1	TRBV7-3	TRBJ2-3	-	TGTGCCAGCAGCAGAGGGACAGTCGATACGCAGTATTTT	CASSRGTVDTQYF
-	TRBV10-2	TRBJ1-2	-	TGCGCCACCGCCAAGGACAGCTATGGCTACACCTTC	CATAKDSYGYTF
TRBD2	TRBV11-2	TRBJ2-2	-	TGTGCCAGCAGCTTATTCGGGACTAGCGGGATAACGAACACCGGGGAGCTGTTTTTT	CASSLFGTSGITNTGELFF
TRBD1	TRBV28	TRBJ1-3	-	TGTGCCAGCAGTTCCCACCTAACCCCCCAGGGGGTAGGAAACACCATATATTTT	CASSSHLTPQGVGNTIYF
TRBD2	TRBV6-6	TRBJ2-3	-	TGTGCCAGCAGTAAACTAGCGGGAGTTATAGATACGCAGTATTTT	CASSKLAGVIDTQYF
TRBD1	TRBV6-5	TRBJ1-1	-	TGTGCCAGCAGTTACGCGGGACAGGGTTCCACTGAAGCTTTCTTT	CASSYAGQGSTEAFF
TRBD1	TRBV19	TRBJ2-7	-	TGTGCCAGTAGTATCACATCGAAGGGGGCCCCCTACGAGCAGTACTTC	CASSITSKGAPYEQYF
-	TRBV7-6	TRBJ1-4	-	TGTGCCAGCAGCCCGACAGGCCTATATTCAACTAATGAAAAACTGTTTTTT	CASSPTGLYSTNEKLFF
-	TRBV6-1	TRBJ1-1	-	TGTGCCAGCAGTGAAAGGGGGAGGGCTGAAGCTTTCTTT	CASSERGRAEAFF
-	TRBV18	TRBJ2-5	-	TGTGCCAGCTCACGACGAGGAGGGTCTGCAGAGACCCAGTACTTC	CASSRRGGSAETQYF
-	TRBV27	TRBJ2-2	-	TGTGCCAGCAGCCCAAGTTGGCCCGGGGTCTCCGGGGAGCTGTTTTTT	CASSPSWPGVSGELFF
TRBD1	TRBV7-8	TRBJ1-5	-	TGTGCCAGCAGCCGACAGGGGAATCAGCCCCAGCATTTT	CASSRQGNQPQHF
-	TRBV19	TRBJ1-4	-	TGTGCCAGTATCGGGGGACTTAATGAAAAACTGTTTTTT	CASIGGLNEKLFF
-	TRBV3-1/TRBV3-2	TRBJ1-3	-	TGTGCCAGCAGCCACGGGTCCAACCCTCGAAACACCATATATTTT	CASSHGSNPRNTIYF
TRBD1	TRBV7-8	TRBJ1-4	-	TGTGCCAGCAGCCGGGGACAGGGGTTTGAAAAACTGTTTTTT	CASSRGQGFEKLFF
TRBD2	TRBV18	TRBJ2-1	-	TGTGCCAGCTCACCACCAACTAGCGGGAACAATGAGCAGTTCTTC	CASSPPTSGNNEQFF
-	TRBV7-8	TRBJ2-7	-	TGTGCCAGCAGCTCAAATGGCCGGATCCGGGAATGGTCCTACGAGCAGTACTTC	CASSSNGRIREWSYEQYF
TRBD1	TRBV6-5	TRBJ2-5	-	TGTGCCAGCAGCCGGACAGGGTCCCAGACCCAGTACTTC	CASSRTGSQTQYF
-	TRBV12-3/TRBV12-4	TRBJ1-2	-	TGTGCCAGCAGTTTAGGGACATTTGGTGGCTACACCTTC	CASSLGTFGGYTF
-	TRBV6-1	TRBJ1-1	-	TGTGCCAGCAGTGAATGGAGGATGAACACTGAAGCTTTCTTT	CASSEWRMNTEAFF
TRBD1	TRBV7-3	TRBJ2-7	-	TGTGCCAGCAGCTTAGCTCGACAGGGAGAGATTGGATTTGGCTCCTACGAGCAGTACTTC	CASSLARQGEIGFGSYEQYF
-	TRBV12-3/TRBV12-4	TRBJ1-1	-	TGTGCCAGCAGGGAGGGACCCCGGGAAGCTTTCTTT	CASREGPREAFF
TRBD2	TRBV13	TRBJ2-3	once	TGTGCCAGCAGCTTAACTTCCCGGGGGGCAGATACGCAGTATTTT	CASSLTSRGADTQYF
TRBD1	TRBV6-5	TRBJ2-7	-	TGTGCCAGCAGACCGGGACAGGGAACCTACGAGCAGTACTTC	CASRPGQGTYEQYF
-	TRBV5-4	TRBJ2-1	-	TGTGCCAGCAGGGTAGTCGGTGCTCGCCGCGCTGAGCAGTTCTTC	CASRVVGARRAEQFF
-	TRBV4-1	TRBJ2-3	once	TGCGCCAGCAGTTCCCCCTTAAAAACCAGGGACCGGGCAACCCCTGGAGGGGATACGCAGTATTTT	CASSSPLKTRDRATPGGDTQYF
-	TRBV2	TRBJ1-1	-	TGTGCCAGCACTGCTCAGGGCTCCCCGAACACTGAAGCTTTCTTT	CASTAQGSPNTEAFF
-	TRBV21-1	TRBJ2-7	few	TGTGCCAGCACCCCGGGCCAGGGCGGATACTTC	CASTPGQGGYF
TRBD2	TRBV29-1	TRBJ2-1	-	TGCAGCGCCTCGAATGAGCGGGAGATCCGAAATGAGCAGTTCTTC	CSASNEREIRNEQFF